The next 27 T cell receptor beta chains were all read from a single sample in a study of blood T cell repertoires in COVID-19 (dated by TCRdb to 2020 to 2021). The library was obtained by the immunoSEQ multiplex PCR assay. The immuneACCESS repertoire file appears here via TCRdb, limited to in-frame rearrangements. These files lack a portion of the clones; in checked studies, under half of the deficit traces to unresolved V genes, and the cause of the others is not known. The sample records approximately 89,000 clones, over 65% of which are singletons. About 14% of the sample belongs to the ten largest clones. The sample was peripheral blood. The receptors were gathered from a woman in her sixties or seventies with acute or convalescent COVID-19.

This rearrangement joins TRBV5-6 to TRBJ2-7; TRBD2 aligns across 12 bases. CDR3 length: 19 amino acids. From germline, CDR1 is SGHDT and CDR2 YYEEEE. Trimming cost V 0 bases and J 7 bases; bases outside gene matches: 17. For the CDR3, the DNA is TGTGCCAGCAGCTTGGCGGATCCCTCGGGACTAGCGGGCCGGGGAGAGCAGTACGTC. It codes for CASSLADPSGLAGRGEQYV.

The V and J genes are TRBV6-2 or TRBV6-3 and TRBJ1-1; 9 nucleotides align to TRBD1. The CDR3 totals 16 residues. The germline gives CDR1 MNHEY, CDR2 SVGEGT. V lost 2 bases, J lost 5 bases, and 9 bases stayed unmatched. In DNA, the CDR3 is TGTGCCAGCAGTTACGCTATTATGACAGGGGGAACTGAAGCTTTCTTT. Its translation: CASSYAIMTGGTEAFF.

This chain joins TRBV19 and TRBJ1-5; 9 nucleotides align to TRBD1. The CDR3 loop spans 16 amino acids. Germline V gene lookup returns CDR1 LNHDA and CDR2 SQIVND (reference sequence). V shed 6 bases, J shed 3 bases, and the junction held 9 bases outside the gene matches. The CDR3 sequence is CASSIRTGETNQPQHF. In DNA form, the CDR3 reads TGTGCCAGTAGCATCCGGACAGGGGAAACCAATCAGCCCCAGCATTTT. Full variable domain (missing parts from reference TRBV19 and TRBJ1-5): DGGITQSPKYLFRKEGQNVTLSCEQNLNHDAMYWYRQDPGQGLRLIYYSQIVNDFQKGDIAEGYSVSREKKESFPLTVTSAQKNPTAFYLCASSIRTGETNQPQHFGDGTRLSIL.

The chain combines TRBV3-1 (or the pseudogene TRBV3-2) with TRBJ2-5; a possible D gene is TRBD2 (6 bases). CDR1 is LGHDT and CDR2 is YNNKEL in the germline V gene (reference sequence). The V end was cut by 0 bases, the J end by 1 base, with 12 bases between. The CDR3 loop spans 16 amino acids. This chain's CDR3 is CASSQDGRGRQETQYF. DNA of the CDR3: TGTGCCAGCAGCCAAGATGGGCGGGGCCGCCAAGAGACCCAGTACTTC.

The V call is TRBV7-2, the J call TRBJ1-5; a weak D match, TRBD1 (6 bases). The CDR3 covers 12 residues. Germline V lookup: CDR1 SGHTA, CDR2 FQGNSA. V was shortened by 7 bases and J by 4 bases, with 8 bases between the two germline ends. The CDR3 DNA is TGTGCCAGCACGACAGGTAATCAGCCCCAGCATTTT. It codes for CASTTGNQPQHF.

The V gene is TRBV18, the J gene TRBJ2-3; 10 bases agree with TRBD1. Germline lookup yields CDR1 KGHSH and CDR2 LQKENI. V lost 3 bases, J lost 6 bases, and 12 bases stayed unmatched. The CDR3 runs to 17 residues. The DNA of the CDR3 is TGTGCCAGCTCACCCGACAGGGGGCACTATTTAGTGGATACGCAGTATTTT. It codes for CASSPDRGHYLVDTQYF. The full variable domain, in which reference TRBV18 and TRBJ2-3 provide the parts outside the CDR3, is NAGVMQNPRHLVRRRGQEARLRCSPMKGHSHVYWYRQLPEEGLKFMVYLQKENIIDESGMPKERFSAEFPKEGPSILRIQQVVRGDSAAYFCASSPDRGHYLVDTQYFGPGTRLTVL.

The J gene is TRBJ2-3, the V gene TRBV7-9; D gene ambiguous. V was pared by 10 bases and J by 2 bases, with 13 bases between. The CDR3 is 13 amino acids. The germline V gene encodes CDR1 SEHNR and CDR2 FQNEAQ (reference sequence). In DNA form, the CDR3 reads TGTGCCATAGACTCGGTAGTCACAGATACGCAGTATTTT. Its translation is CAIDSVVTDTQYF.

V usage is TRBV19 and J usage is TRBJ1-2; tentatively, D is TRBD1 (5 bases). The CDR3 has 13 amino acids. Germline V gene sequence: CDR1 LNHDA, CDR2 SQIVND (reference sequence). Trimming took off 6 bases at V and 4 bases at J, with 12 bases between the two ends. The DNA of the CDR3 is TGTGCCAGTAGGCCGACAAGGGGCTATGGCTACACCTTC. As protein: CASRPTRGYGYTF. The whole variable domain, remainder taken from reference TRBV19 and TRBJ1-2, is DGGITQSPKYLFRKEGQNVTLSCEQNLNHDAMYWYRQDPGQGLRLIYYSQIVNDFQKGDIAEGYSVSREKKESFPLTVTSAQKNPTAFYLCASRPTRGYGYTFGSGTRLTVV.

This clone was picked up many times. The chain links TRBV6-2 or TRBV6-3 to TRBJ2-2, with D tentatively TRBD1 (5 bases). Germline loops: CDR1 MNHEY, CDR2 SVGEGT. The V and J ends lost 4 bases and 4 bases respectively, with 13 bases between them. The CDR3 has 15 residues. The CDR3 coding sequence is TGTGCCAGCAGTTGGACAATGGCGACCACCGGGGAGCTGTTTTTT. Translation: CASSWTMATTGELFF.

A single count supports this clone. V and J are TRBV2 and TRBJ1-5; D remains ambiguous. V lost 4 bases and J 4 bases, leaving 11 bases between the germline ends. The germline gives CDR1 SNHLY, CDR2 FYNNEI. The length of the CDR3 is 14 residues. CDR3 coding DNA: TGTGCCAGCAGTGTCGGTGAGGGTAATCAGCCCCAGCATTTT. This translates into CASSVGEGNQPQHF.

The chain carries TRBV6-6 and TRBJ2-5; 7 bases match TRBD1. CDR1 is MNHNY, CDR2 SVGAGI, per germline (reference sequence). The J segment lost 4 bases and the V segment lost 6 bases, leaving 5 bases of the junction unmatched. The CDR3 runs 13 residues. Here the CDR3 DNA reads TGTGCCAGCAGCCAGGGACAGCGAGAGACCCAGTACTTC. This codes for CASSQGQRETQYF.

The chain employs TRBV27 and TRBJ1-5; 11 bases are shared with TRBD1. There are 18 residues in the CDR3. The trim removed 4 bases at V and 6 bases at J, leaving 14 bases unmatched. The germline V gene has CDR1 MNHEY and CDR2 SMNVEV (reference sequence). The CDR3 sequence is CASSSTGTGGFRGQPQHF. The CDR3 DNA reads as TGTGCCAGCAGTTCCACCGGGACAGGGGGTTTTAGGGGTCAGCCCCAGCATTTT.

The chain carries TRBV4-2 and TRBJ2-3; TRBD1 aligns across 11 bases. Trimming took 0 bases from V and 6 from J; bases not matched to a gene: 8. In germline, CDR1 is LGHNA, CDR2 YNFKEQ. This CDR3 has 17 residues. The CDR3 DNA is TGTGCCAGCAGCCAAGATCAGCGGGACAGGGGGATGGATACGCAGTATTTT. Translated: CASSQDQRDRGMDTQYF.

The CDR3 here is CASSEGQGDTEAFF. The CDR3, as DNA: TGCGCCAGCAGCGAGGGACAGGGGGACACTGAAGCTTTCTTT. The V gene is TRBV4-1, the J gene TRBJ1-1, with TRBD1 identical over 11 bases. This CDR3 is built from 14 residues. The J segment lost 3 bases and the V segment lost 5 bases, leaving 2 bases of the junction unmatched. Germline V gives CDR1 MGHRA, CDR2 YSYEKL.

The chain uses TRBV7-2 and TRBJ1-2; perhaps TRBD1 as D (6 bases). V was pared by 2 bases and J by 8 bases, with 15 bases between. The CDR3 loop spans 14 amino acids. Germline V CDR1 and CDR2: SGHTA, FQGNSA. The CDR3 DNA is TGTGCCAGCAGCTTATACCAGGGGATCGGGGGCTACACCTTC. It translates to CASSLYQGIGGYTF.

The genes are TRBV2 and TRBJ1-1; 7 bases line up with TRBD1. V lost 8 bases to trimming and J lost 2 bases; unmatched junction nucleotides: 5. The germline V gene encodes CDR1 SNHLY and CDR2 FYNNEI. The CDR3 has 13 amino acids. Written as DNA, the CDR3 is TGTGCCAGCGGGCAGGGGGTAAACACTGAAGCTTTCTTT. Its translation is CASGQGVNTEAFF. Supplemented by reference TRBV2 and TRBJ1-1, the full variable domain reads EPEVTQTPSHQVTQMGQEVILRCVPISNHLYFYWYRQILGQKVEFLVSFYNNEISEKSEIFDDQFSVERPDGSNFTLKIRSTKLEDSAMYFCASGQGVNTEAFFGQGTRLTVV.

This clone came up once. The chain carries TRBV21-1 and TRBJ1-2; the table calls TRBD1, which could not be checked here. TRBV21-1 is a pseudogene segment. The CDR3 contains 13 residues. This CDR3 reads CASSIGQGSGYTF. The DNA for the CDR3 is TGTGCCAGCAGCATCGGACAGGGCTCTGGCTACACCTTC.

The chain combines TRBV6-5 with TRBJ2-7; tentatively, D is TRBD1 (6 bases). The CDR3 is 13 residues long. The V end was cut by 6 bases, the J end by 2 bases, with 11 bases between. Germline V gene sequence: CDR1 MNHEY, CDR2 SVGAGI. The CDR3 region is CASRTGTPYEQYV. CDR3 sequence (DNA): TGTGCCAGCAGGACCGGGACACCCTACGAGCAGTACGTC.

The gene calls are TRBV7-9 and TRBJ2-2, with D uncertain. Germline CDR1 and CDR2: SEHNR and FQNEAQ (reference sequence). Trimming pared 7 bases from V and 5 bases from J, leaving 14 bases between. This CDR3 contains 14 residues. CDR3 bases: TGTGCCAGCACCCCGATGGTAGAGACCGGGGAGCTGTTTTTT. As protein: CASTPMVETGELFF.

The sample holds one count of this clone. The chain uses TRBV19 and TRBJ1-1; D is undetermined. Trimming pared 5 bases from V and 7 bases from J, leaving 11 bases between. The CDR3 runs to 12 residues. Germline-derived CDR1 and CDR2 are LNHDA and SQIVND (reference sequence). CDR3 DNA sequence: TGTGCCAGTAGTCCCCGGGAGGGTGAAGCTTTCTTT. This codes for CASSPREGEAFF.

The CDR3 DNA sequence: TGTGCCAGCAGCGTAGGGAGGGTGGCACAGGGGTCCTACGAGCAGTACGTC. This codes for CASSVGRVAQGSYEQYV. The rearrangement joins TRBV9 to TRBJ2-7, with a possible D match to TRBD1 (7 bases). The V and J ends lost 0 bases and 1 base respectively, with 17 bases between them. The CDR3 is made up of 17 amino acids. In germline, CDR1 is SGDLS, CDR2 YYNGEE.

This chain joins TRBV11-3 and TRBJ2-2; 7 nucleotides agree with TRBD2. CDR1 and CDR2 from the germline V gene are SGHNT and YENEEA. This CDR3 contains 12 residues. V shed 8 bases, J shed 5 bases, and the junction held 2 bases outside the gene matches. CDR3 bases: TGTGCCAGCGGGCGGGGGACCGGGGAGCTGTTTTTT. Residues: CASGRGTGELFF.

The rearrangement links TRBV9 to TRBJ2-7, with D tentatively TRBD1 (6 bases). CDR1 is SGDLS and CDR2 is YYNGEE in the germline V gene. Between the trimmed V and J ends, which lost 0 bases and 6 bases, there was a span of 22 bases. There are 17 residues in the CDR3. The CDR3 region has the DNA TGTGCCAGCAGCGTAGTTAGCTACGTACATAAAGGGGGCGAGCAGTACGTC. Encoded protein: CASSVVSYVHKGGEQYV.

The chain employs TRBV27 and TRBJ2-7, with D unclear. The V and J ends lost 3 bases and 7 bases respectively, with 13 bases between them. Germline lookup yields CDR1 MNHEY and CDR2 SMNVEV (reference sequence). The CDR3 is made up of 13 amino acids. The CDR3 loop is CASSFQSGLEQYV. The CDR3 DNA sequence: TGTGCCAGCAGTTTTCAATCGGGTTTGGAGCAGTACGTC.

The gene calls are TRBV6-5 and TRBJ2-3; no clear D. The V gene lost 6 bases and the J gene lost 0 bases, with 7 bases spanning the gap. Germline V lookup: CDR1 MNHEY, CDR2 SVGAGI. This CDR3 is 13 amino acids long. Here the CDR3 DNA reads TGTGCCAGCAGACTACATAGCACAGATACGCAGTATTTT. As protein: CASRLHSTDTQYF.

CDR3 region: CASSDQLAGYNEQFF. The CDR3, as DNA: TGTGCCAGCAGTGACCAACTAGCGGGTTACAATGAGCAGTTCTTC. The chain uses TRBV6-4 and TRBJ2-1, with TRBD2 identical over 9 bases. The CDR3 has 15 amino acids. Per germline, CDR1 MRHNA and CDR2 SNTAGT. Germline trimming cut 2 bases from V and 4 bases from J; bases unmatched to any gene: 3.

The chain carries TRBV6-5 and TRBJ2-3, with 12 positions matching TRBD2. CDR3 length: 15 amino acids. V shed 6 bases and J 5 bases; nucleotides not matched to a gene: 6. Germline lookup yields CDR1 MNHEY and CDR2 SVGAGI. The CDR3, as DNA: TGTGCCAGCAGCTCTAGCGGGGGGGCGATAGATACGCAGTATTTT. Its protein is CASSSSGGAIDTQYF.